These 7 T cell receptor beta chains share one sample of origin, sequenced in a study of T cells after yellow fever vaccination. Using its own MiXCR run on the 5' RACE reads, TCRdb lists one record per CDR3 protein. The sample includes approximately 550,000 distinct CDR3 sequences, roughly 19% of them seen just once. The sample was PBMCs, taken 15 days after the yellow fever booster vaccination. These receptors came from a man aged 30 to 39 who received the YFV17D yellow fever vaccine.

The V and J genes are TRBV12-3 or TRBV12-4 and TRBJ2-7, with 11 bases that match TRBD2. Trimming removed 5 bases from V and 6 bases from J; junction bases left unmatched: 12. This CDR3 has 16 residues. CDR3 bases: TGTGCCAGCAGTCTCGGGGGTTTTAGCGGGAGGGCCGAGCAGTACTTC. It codes for CASSLGGFSGRAEQYF.

This clonotype was seen only a few times. The chain combines TRBV12-3 or TRBV12-4 with TRBJ2-5, with 9 bases matching TRBD2. The CDR3 has 14 amino acids. Trimming cost V 7 bases and J 2 bases; bases outside gene matches: 5. CDR3 residues: CASTPTSGQETQYF. In nucleotides, the CDR3 is TGTGCCAGCACTCCGACTAGCGGACAAGAGACCCAGTACTTC.

This rearrangement joins TRBV4-2 to TRBJ2-6; D possibly matches TRBD1 or TRBD2 (5 bases each). Germline V gives CDR1 LGHNA, CDR2 YNFKEQ. V gave up 0 bases and J gave up 4 bases, with 7 bases separating them. The CDR3 has 15 amino acids. The CDR3 region is CASSQDGTGANVLTF. For the CDR3, the DNA is TGTGCCAGCAGCCAAGACGGGACCGGGGCCAACGTCCTGACTTTC.

The gene calls are TRBV5-1 and TRBJ2-3, with 10 bases fitting TRBD2. Germline V lookup: CDR1 SGHRS, CDR2 YFSETQ. Trimming cost V 0 bases and J 4 bases; bases outside gene matches: 8. This CDR3 spans 17 amino acids. The CDR3 DNA follows: TGCGCCAGCAGCTTGGGGCATCTAGCGGGAGTCGCAGATACGCAGTATTTT. The encoded protein is CASSLGHLAGVADTQYF.

The chain couples TRBV21-1 to TRBJ2-3; TRBD1, as called in the table, went unchecked against the DNA. TRBV21-1 is termed a pseudogene. The CDR3 is 17 amino acids. The CDR3: CASRSKTPVSGTDTQYF. The CDR3 coding sequence is TGTGCCAGCAGGTCAAAAACCCCCGTTTCTGGCACAGATACGCAGTATTTT.

The chain is built from TRBV7-9 and TRBJ2-7; a possible D gene is TRBD2 (5 bases). This CDR3 comprises 12 residues. Trimming took off 2 bases at V and 5 bases at J, with 7 bases between the two ends. Germline V gene sequence: CDR1 SEHNR, CDR2 FQNEAQ (reference sequence). The CDR3 sequence is CASSLRADEQYF. CDR3 nucleotides: TGTGCCAGCAGCTTACGAGCGGACGAGCAGTACTTC. The full variable domain, in which reference TRBV7-9 and TRBJ2-7 provide the parts outside the CDR3, is DTGVSQNPRHKITKRGQNVTFRCDPISEHNRLYWYRQTLGQGPEFLTYFQNEAQLEKSRLLSDRFSAERPKGSFSTLEIQRTEQGDSAMYLCASSLRADEQYFGPGTRLTVT.

The V call is TRBV10-3, the J call TRBJ2-4; D is perhaps TRBD2 (6 bases). Trimming removed 4 bases at V and 0 bases at J, with 19 bases between. CDR1 and CDR2 from the germline V gene are ENHRY and SYGVKD. CDR3 size: 18 residues. CDR3 amino acids: CAISAGRGNSIAKNIQYF. The CDR3 DNA sequence: TGTGCCATCAGTGCAGGACGGGGGAATTCAATAGCCAAAAACATTCAGTACTTC.